This T cell receptor (beta chain) was sequenced during a study of graft-versus-host responses after intestinal transplantation. This clone has only one observation. Antigen: not known. The assay was immunoSEQ multiplex PCR, and TCRdb's table has in-frame clones only and misses some. The repertoire holds about 88,000 clones, with around 93% as singletons. The CDR3 length is 12 residues. Germline V gene sequence: CDR1 MNHNS, CDR2 SASEGT. V trimming: 9 bases; J trimming: 1 base; junction bases outside the gene matches: 1. This sequence originates from a human donor who was the organ donor for an intestinal transplant. Specimen: unstimulated CD4+ T cells sorted from spleen or lymph node cells, collected before transplant. This chain links TRBV6-1 with TRBJ1-1, with TRBD1 matching 8 bases. CDR3: CASGQGNTEAFF. For the CDR3, the DNA is TGTGCCAGTGGACAGGGGAACACTGAAGCTTTCTTT.